A single TCR beta chain is shown here with its context. Antigen unknown. The sample is drawn from a study of CD4 T cells in relation to SARS-CoV-2 and coronaviruses. Study at large: PBMCs were cultured with antigen for roughly nine days before TCR beta sequencing. A couple of subjects were Hispanic; patients were roughly 8 males and a handful of females.

Findings of the study overall: According to naive versus memory sequencing, detected responses are memory recall, not newly primed. Monoreactive clones expanded significantly more to SARS-CoV-2 than crossreactive clones did.

Libraries were prepared by immunoSEQ multiplex PCR; TCRdb keeps only in-frame clonotypes and omits some of them. The data contain 36,000 or so clones, just over 75% of them singletons. The V gene's germline CDR1 is MNHEY and CDR2 SMNVEV (reference sequence). The CDR3 contains 15 residues. Trimming stripped 6 bases from V and 2 bases from J, with 14 bases between. The gene calls are TRBV27 and TRBJ1-5; D gene uncertain. Sequencing was done on a sample of memory CD4+ T cells from PBMCs, cultured in vitro. The sequence was obtained from an adult with COVID-19. CDR3 sequence (DNA): TGTGCCAGCAGCCCGCTGGGCCTGGGCAATCAGCCCCAGCATTTT. Protein product: CASSPLGLGNQPQHF.